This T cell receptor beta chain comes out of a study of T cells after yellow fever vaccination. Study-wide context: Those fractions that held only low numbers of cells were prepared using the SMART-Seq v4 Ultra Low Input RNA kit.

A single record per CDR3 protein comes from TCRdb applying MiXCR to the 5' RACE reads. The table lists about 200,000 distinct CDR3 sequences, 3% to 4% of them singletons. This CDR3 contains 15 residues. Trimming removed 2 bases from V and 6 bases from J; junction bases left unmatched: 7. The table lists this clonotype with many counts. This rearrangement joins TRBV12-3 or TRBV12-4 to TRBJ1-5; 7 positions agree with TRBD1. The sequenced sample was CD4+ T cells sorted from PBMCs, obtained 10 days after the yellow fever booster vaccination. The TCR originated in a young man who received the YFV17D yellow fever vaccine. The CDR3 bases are TGTGCCAGCAGTTTATCCGCCCAGGGGGGTCAGCCCCAGCATTTT. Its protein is CASSLSAQGGQPQHF.